This TCR beta chain was retrieved from a study of CD8+CD57+ T cells in acquired aplastic anemia. About the study: On average, sorted CD4+ and CD8+ cells gave 3 to 3.5 ug of DNA. Study conclusions and caveats: Patients and healthy controls showed no significant CD8+ Simpson's diversity difference. Patients and controls shared under 30 CD8+ CDR3 sequences, highly expressed in patients.

Trimming took 5 bases from V and 7 from J, leaving 17 bases between them. The CDR3 totals 14 residues. The germline CDR1 and CDR2 sequences are SEHNR and FQNEAQ (reference sequence). The use of genomic DNA as template underpinned the TCR beta VDJ and CDR3 profiling. TCRdb recomputed calls from the reads with MiXCR, one row per CDR3 protein. This sample carries 200,000 to 300,000 distinct CDR3 sequences, more than 45% of them seen once, and the ten largest clones take 7.8%. A single count supports this clonotype. The target antigen is unknown. The patients chosen for sequencing had shown expansion of CD8+CD57+ cells (detected by flow cytometry). Patients had not yet gotten any therapy when their blood was taken for sampling.

The receptor was isolated from a human donor with aplastic anemia. The gene calls are TRBV7-9 and TRBJ1-2; no reliable D call. The sequencing input was sorted CD4+, CD8+, or CD8+CD57+ T cells (not recorded which) from PBMCs. CDR3 sequence (DNA): TGTGCCAGCAGCCTATATATCGGAATTGGTGGCTACACCTTC. Amino acids: CASSLYIGIGGYTF.